This T cell receptor beta chain was recovered during a study of beta chain features in type 1 diabetes. Regarding the study as a whole: Fewer junction insertions and more nucleotide deletions appeared in type 1 diabetes patients. TCRB CDR3s were moderately but significantly shorter in Type 1 diabetes patients in all four CD4+ subsets. Patients and controls would share equally any PCR tilt toward shorter templates.

As every portion of the isolated RNA was reverse transcribed, the sequencing read expressed TCRB transcripts. The data were produced by immunoSEQ multiplex PCR, yet TCRdb's version contains in-frame clones alone and is incomplete. This sample has roughly 700,000 clones, with roughly 13% found just once. This CDR3 is built from 13 residues. Germline CDR1 reads LNHDA; CDR2 reads SQIVND (reference sequence). Trimming removed 3 bases at V and 4 bases at J, with 9 bases between. This clone was counted a few times. Its antigen is not known. This chain joins TRBV19 and TRBJ1-2; unclear D gene. Sequencing was done on a sample of naive CD4+ T cells from blood. This TCR was recovered from a man aged 18 to 30 with type 1 diabetes. The CDR3 DNA is TGTGCCAGTAGTATGGCGGGTTCCTATGGCTACACCTTC. Protein sequence: CASSMAGSYGYTF. The full variable domain, with the rest looked up from reference TRBV19 and TRBJ1-2, is DGGITQSPKYLFRKEGQNVTLSCEQNLNHDAMYWYRQDPGQGLRLIYYSQIVNDFQKGDIAEGYSVSREKKESFPLTVTSAQKNPTAFYLCASSMAGSYGYTFGSGTRLTVV.